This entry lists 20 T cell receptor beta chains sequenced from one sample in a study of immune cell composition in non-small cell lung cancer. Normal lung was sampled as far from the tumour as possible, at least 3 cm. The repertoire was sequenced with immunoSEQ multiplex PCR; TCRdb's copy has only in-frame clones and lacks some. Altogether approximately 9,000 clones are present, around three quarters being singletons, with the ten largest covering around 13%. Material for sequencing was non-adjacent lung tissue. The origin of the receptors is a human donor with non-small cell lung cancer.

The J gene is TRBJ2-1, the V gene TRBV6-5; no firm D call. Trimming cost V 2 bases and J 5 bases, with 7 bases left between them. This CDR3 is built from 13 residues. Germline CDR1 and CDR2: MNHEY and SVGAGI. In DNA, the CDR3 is TGTGCCAGCAGTTACCCCCCCCACAATGAGCAGTTCTTC. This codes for CASSYPPHNEQFF.

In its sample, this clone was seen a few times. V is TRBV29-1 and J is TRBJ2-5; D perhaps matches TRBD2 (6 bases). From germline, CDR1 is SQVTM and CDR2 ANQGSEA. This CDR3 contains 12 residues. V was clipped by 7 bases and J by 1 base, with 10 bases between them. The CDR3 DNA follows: TGCAGCGCCTCGGGGGTCCAAGAGACCCAGTACTTC. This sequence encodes CSASGVQETQYF.

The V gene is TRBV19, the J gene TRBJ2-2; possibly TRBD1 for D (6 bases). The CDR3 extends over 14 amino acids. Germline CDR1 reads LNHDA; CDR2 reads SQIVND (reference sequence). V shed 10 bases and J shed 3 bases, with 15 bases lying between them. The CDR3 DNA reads TGTGCCACCACGCCCGGGACATACACCGGGGAGCTGTTTTTT. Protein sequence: CATTPGTYTGELFF.

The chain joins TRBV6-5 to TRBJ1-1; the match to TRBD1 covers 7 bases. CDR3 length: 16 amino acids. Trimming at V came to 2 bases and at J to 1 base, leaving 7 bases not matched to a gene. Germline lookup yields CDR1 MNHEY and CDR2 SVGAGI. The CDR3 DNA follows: TGTGCCAGCAGTTACCTGTTTAGACAGGGGAACACTGAAGCTTTCTTT. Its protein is CASSYLFRQGNTEAFF.

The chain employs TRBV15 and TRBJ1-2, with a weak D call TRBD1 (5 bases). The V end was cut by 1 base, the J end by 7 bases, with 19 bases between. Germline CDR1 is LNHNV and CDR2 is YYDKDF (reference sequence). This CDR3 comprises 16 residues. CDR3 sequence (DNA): TGTGCCACCAGCAGAGCCTCCAGTAGGGGAAGGGTTGGCTACACCTTC. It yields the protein CATSRASSRGRVGYTF. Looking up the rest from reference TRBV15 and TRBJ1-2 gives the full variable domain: DAMVIQNPRYQVTQFGKPVTLSCSQTLNHNVMYWYQQKSSQAPKLLFHYYDKDFNNEADTPDNFQSRRPNTSFCFLDIRSPGLGDTAMYLCATSRASSRGRVGYTFGSGTRLTVV.

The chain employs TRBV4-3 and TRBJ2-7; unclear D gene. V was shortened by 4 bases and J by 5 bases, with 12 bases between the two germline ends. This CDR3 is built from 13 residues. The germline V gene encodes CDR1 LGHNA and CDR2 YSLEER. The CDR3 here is CASSPGSIHEQYF. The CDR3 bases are TGCGCCAGCAGCCCGGGTAGTATACACGAGCAGTACTTC.

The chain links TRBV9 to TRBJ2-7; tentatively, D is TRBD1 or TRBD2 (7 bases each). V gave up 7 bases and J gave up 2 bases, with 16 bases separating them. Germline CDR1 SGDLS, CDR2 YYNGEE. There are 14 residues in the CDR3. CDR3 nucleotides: TGTGCCAGCGGCCGGGGGGACAGCGCCTACGAGCAGTACTTC. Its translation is CASGRGDSAYEQYF.

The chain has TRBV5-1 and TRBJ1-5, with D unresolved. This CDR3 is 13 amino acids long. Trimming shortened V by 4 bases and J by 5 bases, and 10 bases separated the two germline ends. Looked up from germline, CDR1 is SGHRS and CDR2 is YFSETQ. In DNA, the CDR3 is TGCGCCAGCAGCGGTTTCCCTGATCAGCCCCAGCATTTT. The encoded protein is CASSGFPDQPQHF.

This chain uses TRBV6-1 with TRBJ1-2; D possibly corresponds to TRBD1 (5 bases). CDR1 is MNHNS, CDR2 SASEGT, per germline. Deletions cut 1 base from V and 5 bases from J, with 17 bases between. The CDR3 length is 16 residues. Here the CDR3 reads CASSEEVLGVWYGYTF. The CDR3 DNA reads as TGTGCCAGCAGTGAAGAGGTTCTAGGGGTATGGTATGGCTACACCTTC.

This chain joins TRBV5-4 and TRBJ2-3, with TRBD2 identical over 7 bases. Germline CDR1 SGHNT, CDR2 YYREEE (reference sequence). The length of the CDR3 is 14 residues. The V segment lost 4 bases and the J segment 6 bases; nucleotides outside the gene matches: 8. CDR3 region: CASSPGRETDTQYF. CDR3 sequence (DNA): TGTGCCAGCAGCCCGGGGAGGGAGACTGATACGCAGTATTTT.

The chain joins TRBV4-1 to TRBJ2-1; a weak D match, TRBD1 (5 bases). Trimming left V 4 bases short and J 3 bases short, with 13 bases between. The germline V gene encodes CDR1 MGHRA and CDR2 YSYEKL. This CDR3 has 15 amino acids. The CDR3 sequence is CASSPQLQDYNEQFF. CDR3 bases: TGCGCCAGCAGCCCTCAGCTACAGGACTACAATGAGCAGTTCTTC.

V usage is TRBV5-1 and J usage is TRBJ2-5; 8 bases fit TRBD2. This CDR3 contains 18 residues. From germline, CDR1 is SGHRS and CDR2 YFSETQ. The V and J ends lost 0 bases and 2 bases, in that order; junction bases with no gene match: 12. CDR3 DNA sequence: TGCGCCAGCAGCTTGGCCGCGGGAGGAATGGGTGGGCAAGAGACCCAGTACTTC. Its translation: CASSLAAGGMGGQETQYF.

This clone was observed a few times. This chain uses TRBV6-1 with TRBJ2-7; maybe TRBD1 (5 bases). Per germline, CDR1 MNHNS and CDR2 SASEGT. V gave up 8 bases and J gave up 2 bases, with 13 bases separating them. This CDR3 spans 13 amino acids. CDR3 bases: TGTGCCAGCTGGCGACAGTCGACCTACGAGCAGTACTTC. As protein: CASWRQSTYEQYF.

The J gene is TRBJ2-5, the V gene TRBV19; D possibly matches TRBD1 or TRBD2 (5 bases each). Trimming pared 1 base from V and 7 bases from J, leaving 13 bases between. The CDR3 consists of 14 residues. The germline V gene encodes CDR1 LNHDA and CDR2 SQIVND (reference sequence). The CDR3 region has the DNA TGTGCCAGTAGTATAGGGCTAGCTGGGGGGACCCAGTACTTC. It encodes CASSIGLAGGTQYF.

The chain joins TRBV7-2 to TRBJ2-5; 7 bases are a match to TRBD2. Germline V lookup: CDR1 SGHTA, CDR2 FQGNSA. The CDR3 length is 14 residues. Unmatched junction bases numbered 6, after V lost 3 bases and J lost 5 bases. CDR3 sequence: CASSFRAGVETQYF. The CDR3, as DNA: TGTGCCAGCAGCTTCCGCGCGGGAGTGGAGACCCAGTACTTC.

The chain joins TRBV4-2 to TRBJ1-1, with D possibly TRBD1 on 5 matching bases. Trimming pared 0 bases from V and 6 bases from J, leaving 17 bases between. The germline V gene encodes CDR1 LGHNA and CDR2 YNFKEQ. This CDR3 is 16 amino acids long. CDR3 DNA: TGTGCCAGCAGCCAAGATTTGGCAGGGAATTCGCCTGAAGCTTTCTTT. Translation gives CASSQDLAGNSPEAFF.

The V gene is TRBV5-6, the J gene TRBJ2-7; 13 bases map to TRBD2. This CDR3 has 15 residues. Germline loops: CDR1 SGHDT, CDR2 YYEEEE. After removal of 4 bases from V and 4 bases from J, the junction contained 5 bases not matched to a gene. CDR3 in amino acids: CASSPGLAGFYEQYF. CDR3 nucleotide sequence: TGTGCCAGCAGCCCGGGACTAGCGGGATTTTACGAGCAGTACTTC.

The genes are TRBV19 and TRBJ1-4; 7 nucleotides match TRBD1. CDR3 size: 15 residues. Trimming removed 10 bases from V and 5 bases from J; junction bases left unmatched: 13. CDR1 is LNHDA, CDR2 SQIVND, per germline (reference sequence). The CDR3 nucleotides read TGTGCCACTACATTAACGGGACAGCCGAATGAAAAACTGTTTTTT. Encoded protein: CATTLTGQPNEKLFF.

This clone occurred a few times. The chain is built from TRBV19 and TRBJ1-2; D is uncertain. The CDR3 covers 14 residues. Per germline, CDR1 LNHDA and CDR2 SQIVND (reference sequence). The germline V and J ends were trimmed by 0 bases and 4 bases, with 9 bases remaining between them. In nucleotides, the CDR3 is TGTGCCAGTAGTATAGATCGATCAGGCTATGGCTACACCTTC. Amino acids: CASSIDRSGYGYTF.

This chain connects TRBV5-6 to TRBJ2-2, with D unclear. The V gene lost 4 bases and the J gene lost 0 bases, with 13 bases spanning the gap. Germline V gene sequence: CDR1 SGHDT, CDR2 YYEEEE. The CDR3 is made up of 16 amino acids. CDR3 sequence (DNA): TGTGCCAGCAGCAGGGTGGTGGATACGAACACCGGGGAGCTGTTTTTT. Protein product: CASSRVVDTNTGELFF.